One and the same sample provided the 24 T cell receptor beta chains below, sequenced in a study of blood T cell repertoires in COVID-19. Method: immunoSEQ multiplex PCR; TCRdb's copy keeps in-frame clones and lacks some. The sample lists about 140,000 clones; 80% to 85% were seen once. The sequenced sample was peripheral blood. The receptor source for this set is a woman between 55 and 75 years old with acute or convalescent COVID-19.

The V gene is TRBV2, the J gene TRBJ1-1; tentatively, D is TRBD1 (6 bases). Germline V lookup: CDR1 SNHLY, CDR2 FYNNEI. V lost 7 bases and J lost 5, with 17 bases in between. This CDR3 region has 14 residues. CDR3 sequence: CASTREGVGTEAFF. CDR3 in DNA: TGTGCCAGCACCCGCGAGGGGGTAGGGACTGAAGCTTTCTTT. Combining the CDR3 with reference TRBV2 and TRBJ1-1 gives the whole variable domain EPEVTQTPSHQVTQMGQEVILRCVPISNHLYFYWYRQILGQKVEFLVSFYNNEISEKSEIFDDQFSVERPDGSNFTLKIRSTKLEDSAMYFCASTREGVGTEAFFGQGTRLTVV.

The CDR3 sequence is CASSVVGTGDTEAFF. The CDR3 DNA reads TGTGCCAGCAGCGTAGTGGGGACAGGGGACACTGAAGCTTTCTTT. The V and J genes are TRBV9 and TRBJ1-1, with TRBD1 matching over 10 bases. The CDR3 totals 15 residues. Germline-derived CDR1 and CDR2 are SGDLS and YYNGEE. The V segment lost 0 bases and the J segment 3 bases; nucleotides outside the gene matches: 2.

The chain couples TRBV3-1 (or the pseudogene TRBV3-2) to TRBJ1-2; unclear D gene. The CDR3 spans 13 residues. Trimming took off 1 base at V and 6 bases at J, with 9 bases between the two ends. In germline, CDR1 is LGHDT, CDR2 YNNKEL (reference sequence). The CDR3 loop is CASSQGQMHGYTF. Written as DNA, the CDR3 is TGTGCCAGCAGCCAAGGGCAAATGCATGGCTACACCTTC.

The chain joins TRBV19 to TRBJ1-6; a weak D match, TRBD1 (5 bases). This CDR3 comprises 16 residues. Germline V lookup: CDR1 LNHDA, CDR2 SQIVND (reference sequence). V lost 3 bases and J 4 bases, leaving 13 bases between the germline ends. DNA for the CDR3: TGTGCCAGTAGTATGGGCAGGGCCGGGTATAATTCACCCCTCCACTTT. It encodes CASSMGRAGYNSPLHF. The full variable domain, rest sourced from reference TRBV19 and TRBJ1-6, is DGGITQSPKYLFRKEGQNVTLSCEQNLNHDAMYWYRQDPGQGLRLIYYSQIVNDFQKGDIAEGYSVSREKKESFPLTVTSAQKNPTAFYLCASSMGRAGYNSPLHFGNGTRLTVT.

The chain is built from TRBV25-1 and TRBJ1-4, with a possible D match to TRBD1 (6 bases). This CDR3 region has 15 residues. V lost 7 bases to trimming and J lost 4 bases, with 16 bases between them. Germline V gives CDR1 MGHDK, CDR2 SYGVNS. Written as DNA, the CDR3 is TGTGCCAGCAAGTCCCCAGGGGATCTTAATGAAAAACTGTTTTTT. This translates into CASKSPGDLNEKLFF.

This chain links TRBV4-3 with TRBJ1-2; 8 bases agree with TRBD1. CDR3 length: 14 amino acids. Germline V gene data show CDR1 as LGHNA and CDR2 as YSLEER. J gave up 7 bases and V 0 bases, and 4 bases lay outside the gene matches. In DNA, the CDR3 is TGCGCCAGCAGCCAAGAATTACAGGGGGTTGGCTACACCTTC. Amino acid sequence: CASSQELQGVGYTF.

This chain links TRBV7-3 with TRBJ2-2; D call uncertain. CDR3 length: 13 residues. Trimming stripped 3 bases from V and 1 base from J, with 3 bases between. CDR1 is SGHTA, CDR2 FQGTGA, per germline. Written as DNA, the CDR3 is TGTGCCAGCAGCTTCGGGAACACCGGGGAGCTGTTTTTT. Translating gives CASSFGNTGELFF.

This chain uses TRBV7-2 with TRBJ1-4; 9 bases agree with TRBD1. V gave up 5 bases and J gave up 4 bases; unmatched junction bases: 5. The V gene's germline CDR1 is SGHTA and CDR2 FQGNSA. The CDR3 extends over 15 amino acids. CDR3: CASSVQGAVNEKLFF. CDR3 bases: TGTGCCAGCAGCGTACAGGGGGCGGTTAATGAAAAACTGTTTTTT. Drawing the rest from reference TRBV7-2 and TRBJ1-4, the complete variable domain is GAGVSQSPSNKVTEKGKDVELRCDPISGHTALYWYRQSLGQGLEFLIYFQGNSAPDKSGLPSDRFSAERTGGSVSTLTIQRTQQEDSAVYLCASSVQGAVNEKLFFGSGTQLSVL.

This clone has a single count. The chain couples TRBV11-2 to TRBJ1-4; D is perhaps TRBD1 (5 bases). The germline gives CDR1 SGHAT, CDR2 FQNNGV. V lost 5 bases and J 8 bases, leaving 9 bases between the germline ends. The CDR3 is 12 residues long. CDR3 sequence: CASSAGGEKLFF. The CDR3 nucleotides are TGTGCCAGCAGCGCTGGGGGGGAAAAACTGTTTTTT.

The chain couples TRBV5-1 to TRBJ2-3, with 9 bases fitting TRBD2. V was clipped by 3 bases and J by 11 bases; unmatched bases: 28. Germline CDR1 reads SGHRS; CDR2 reads YFSETQ. This CDR3 is 20 amino acids long. The CDR3 here is CASSSLKRLAASGGNPGQYF. CDR3 DNA: TGCGCCAGCAGCTCCCTGAAGCGACTAGCGGCCTCGGGAGGCAATCCTGGGCAGTATTTT.

This chain links TRBV12-3 or TRBV12-4 with TRBJ2-5; D might be TRBD1 (5 bases). Trimming took 3 bases from V and 3 from J, leaving 8 bases between them. The CDR3 length is 13 residues. The CDR3 spells CASSFVREETQYF. The DNA of the CDR3 is TGTGCCAGCAGTTTCGTCAGGGAAGAGACCCAGTACTTC.

This chain links TRBV7-2 with TRBJ1-1, with D tentatively TRBD1 (5 bases). V was trimmed by 0 bases and J by 4 bases, leaving 12 bases between them. CDR3 length equals 15 residues. Looked up from germline, CDR1 is SGHTA and CDR2 is FQGNSA. CDR3 sequence: CASSLAGGLSTEAFF. The CDR3 coding sequence is TGTGCCAGCAGCTTAGCTGGGGGACTGTCCACTGAAGCTTTCTTT.

This chain connects TRBV19 to TRBJ2-1, with 7 positions matching TRBD2. Trimming removed 5 bases from V and 9 bases from J; junction bases left unmatched: 13. The CDR3 sequence is 15 residues long. The germline V gene encodes CDR1 LNHDA and CDR2 SQIVND (reference sequence). The chain's CDR3 is CASSSSGGGPFEQFF. Here the CDR3 DNA reads TGTGCCAGTAGTTCCTCGGGGGGAGGGCCATTTGAGCAGTTCTTC.

The rearrangement joins TRBV4-1 to TRBJ2-2; D gene ambiguous. V dropped 5 bases and J dropped 0 bases, with 10 bases sitting between them. This CDR3 spans 15 amino acids. Germline V CDR1 and CDR2: MGHRA, YSYEKL. The CDR3 loop reads CASSSLSSNTGELFF. CDR3 sequence (DNA): TGCGCCAGCAGCTCGCTGAGCTCGAACACCGGGGAGCTGTTTTTT.

The J gene is TRBJ1-4, the V gene TRBV19, with D hard to call. CDR3 length: 15 amino acids. CDR1 is LNHDA, CDR2 SQIVND, per germline (reference sequence). Trimming pared 3 bases from V and 5 bases from J, leaving 13 bases between. CDR3 loop: CASSIRRLPNEKLFF. In nucleotides, the CDR3 is TGTGCCAGTAGTATTAGGAGACTCCCGAATGAAAAACTGTTTTTT. Complete variable domain (other parts from reference TRBV19 and TRBJ1-4): DGGITQSPKYLFRKEGQNVTLSCEQNLNHDAMYWYRQDPGQGLRLIYYSQIVNDFQKGDIAEGYSVSREKKESFPLTVTSAQKNPTAFYLCASSIRRLPNEKLFFGSGTQLSVL.

The V and J genes are TRBV2 and TRBJ2-7; D not resolved. Germline lookup yields CDR1 SNHLY and CDR2 FYNNEI. V was trimmed by 5 bases and J by 5 bases, leaving 25 bases between them. This CDR3 region has 17 residues. The CDR3 sequence is CASSKQLVSFLENEQYF. For the CDR3, the DNA is TGTGCCAGCAGTAAACAACTCGTTTCCTTCCTAGAGAACGAGCAGTACTTC.

Turning to this clone: Other DNA sequences from this sample encode an identical CDR3 as well. This chain links TRBV6-5 with TRBJ1-5; D possibly corresponds to TRBD1 (5 bases). The length of the CDR3 is 13 residues. CDR1 and CDR2 from the germline V gene are MNHEY and SVGAGI. The germline V and J ends were trimmed by 6 bases and 3 bases, with 9 bases remaining between them. CDR3: CASSGTINQPQHF. The CDR3 coding sequence is TGTGCCAGCAGCGGGACTATCAATCAGCCCCAGCATTTT.

The V call is TRBV14, the J call TRBJ2-7, with D perhaps matching TRBD2 (6 bases). CDR3 size: 15 residues. The ends were cut back, 2 bases at V and 3 bases at J, with 14 bases in the middle. Per germline, CDR1 SGHDN and CDR2 FVKESK. CDR3 coding DNA: TGTGCCAGCAGCCAAATGGGAAGGGACTTCTACGAGCAGTACTTC. Amino acid sequence: CASSQMGRDFYEQYF.

The chain links TRBV5-5 to TRBJ2-1; 11 nucleotides match TRBD1. The CDR3 runs 17 residues. Germline V lookup: CDR1 SGHKS, CDR2 YYEKEE (reference sequence). V shed 4 bases, J shed 3 bases, and the junction held 9 bases outside the gene matches. Here the CDR3 reads CASSPSPGTGGYNEQFF. CDR3 coding DNA: TGTGCCAGCAGCCCTTCCCCCGGGACAGGGGGCTACAATGAGCAGTTCTTC.

The CDR3: CASSLGSPGVHTIYF. The CDR3 region has the DNA TGTGCCAGCAGCTTAGGTTCGCCGGGGGTTCACACCATATATTTT. The gene calls are TRBV11-3 and TRBJ1-3; TRBD1 is a possible D gene (5 bases). The CDR3 spans 15 residues. CDR1 is SGHNT and CDR2 is YENEEA in the germline V gene. Trimming took 1 base from V and 8 from J, leaving 15 bases between them.

This clone turned up a few times. The chain combines TRBV2 with TRBJ1-2; tentative D call: TRBD1 (6 bases). V was cut by 2 bases and J by 3 bases, with 10 bases left in between. CDR3 length: 14 residues. Germline assignment: CDR1 SNHLY and CDR2 FYNNEI. CDR3 protein: CASSEQGNDYGYTF. As DNA, the CDR3 is TGTGCCAGCAGTGAACAGGGGAATGACTATGGCTACACCTTC.

The chain couples TRBV27 to TRBJ2-1, with 12 bases that match TRBD2. Germline V gene sequence: CDR1 MNHEY, CDR2 SMNVEV (reference sequence). This CDR3 is built from 14 residues. The trim removed 4 bases at V and 8 bases at J, leaving 3 bases unmatched. CDR3 bases: TGTGCCAGCAGTTCTAGCGGGAGGGGGGATGAGCAGTTCTTC. It encodes CASSSSGRGDEQFF.

This chain links TRBV5-6 with TRBJ2-3, with D tentatively TRBD1 (5 bases). The CDR3 loop spans 17 amino acids. V was pared by 3 bases and J by 1 base, with 18 bases between. Germline-derived CDR1 and CDR2 are SGHDT and YYEEEE. CDR3 sequence reads: CASSSDPGWGRTDTQYF. The CDR3 bases are TGTGCCAGCAGCTCGGACCCCGGCTGGGGCCGCACAGATACGCAGTATTTT.

The chain joins TRBV9 to TRBJ2-1; D may be TRBD2 (6 bases). V lost 0 bases and J 0 bases, leaving 19 bases between the germline ends. The CDR3 is 19 amino acids. Per the germline V gene, CDR1 is SGDLS and CDR2 is YYNGEE. The chain's CDR3 is CASSVATAGPVSSYNEQFF. DNA of the CDR3: TGTGCCAGCAGCGTAGCTACGGCGGGACCTGTCAGCTCCTACAATGAGCAGTTCTTC.